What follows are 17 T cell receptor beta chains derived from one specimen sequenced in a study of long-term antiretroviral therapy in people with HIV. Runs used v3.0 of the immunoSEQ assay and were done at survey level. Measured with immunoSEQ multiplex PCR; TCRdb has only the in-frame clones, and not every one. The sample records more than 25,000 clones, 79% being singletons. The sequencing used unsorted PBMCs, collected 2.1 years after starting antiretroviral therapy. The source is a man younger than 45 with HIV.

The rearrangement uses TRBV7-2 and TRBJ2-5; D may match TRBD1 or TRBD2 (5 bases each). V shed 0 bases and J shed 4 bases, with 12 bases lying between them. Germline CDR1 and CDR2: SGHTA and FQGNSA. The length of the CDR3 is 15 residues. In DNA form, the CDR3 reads TGTGCCAGCAGCTTAGCGAGGGGAAATCTAGAGACCCAGTACTTC. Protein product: CASSLARGNLETQYF.

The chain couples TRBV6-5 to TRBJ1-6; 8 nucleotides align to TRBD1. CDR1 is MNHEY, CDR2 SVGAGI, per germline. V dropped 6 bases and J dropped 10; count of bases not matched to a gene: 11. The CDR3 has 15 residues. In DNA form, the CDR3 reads TGTGCCAGCAGCTTAGGACAGGGATTAGTGTCACCCCTCCACTTT. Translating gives CASSLGQGLVSPLHF.

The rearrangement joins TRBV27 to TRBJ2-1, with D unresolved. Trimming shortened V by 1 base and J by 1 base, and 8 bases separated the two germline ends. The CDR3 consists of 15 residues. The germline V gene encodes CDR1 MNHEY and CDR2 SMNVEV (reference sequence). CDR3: CASSLWALSYNEQFF. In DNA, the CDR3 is TGTGCCAGCAGTTTATGGGCGTTATCCTACAATGAGCAGTTCTTC.

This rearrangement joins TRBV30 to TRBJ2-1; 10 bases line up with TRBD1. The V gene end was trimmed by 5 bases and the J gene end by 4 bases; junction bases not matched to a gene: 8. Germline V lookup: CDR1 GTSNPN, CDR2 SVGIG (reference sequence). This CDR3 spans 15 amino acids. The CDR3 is CAWAEGTGAYNEQFF. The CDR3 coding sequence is TGTGCCTGGGCCGAGGGGACAGGGGCATACAATGAGCAGTTCTTC.

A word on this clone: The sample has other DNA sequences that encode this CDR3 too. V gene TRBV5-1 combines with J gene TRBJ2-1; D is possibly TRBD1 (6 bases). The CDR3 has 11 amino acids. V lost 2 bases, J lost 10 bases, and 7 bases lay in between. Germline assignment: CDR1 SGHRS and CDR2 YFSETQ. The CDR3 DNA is TGCGCCAGCAGCTTAGGACAGGAGCAGTTCTTC. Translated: CASSLGQEQFF.

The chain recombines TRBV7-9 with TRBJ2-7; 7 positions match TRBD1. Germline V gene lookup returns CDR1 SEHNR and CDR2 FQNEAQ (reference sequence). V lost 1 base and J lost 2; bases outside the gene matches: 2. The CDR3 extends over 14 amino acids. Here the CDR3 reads CASSLEGAPYEQYF. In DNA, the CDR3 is TGTGCCAGCAGCTTAGAGGGGGCCCCCTACGAGCAGTACTTC. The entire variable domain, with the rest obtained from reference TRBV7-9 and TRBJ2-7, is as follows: DTGVSQNPRHKITKRGQNVTFRCDPISEHNRLYWYRQTLGQGPEFLTYFQNEAQLEKSRLLSDRFSAERPKGSFSTLEIQRTEQGDSAMYLCASSLEGAPYEQYFGPGTRLTVT.

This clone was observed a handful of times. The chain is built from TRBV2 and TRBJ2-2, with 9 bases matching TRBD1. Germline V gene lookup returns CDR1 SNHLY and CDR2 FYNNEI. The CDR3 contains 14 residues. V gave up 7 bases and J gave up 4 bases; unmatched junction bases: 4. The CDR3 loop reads CASTGQGFTGELFF. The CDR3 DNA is TGTGCCAGCACCGGACAGGGGTTCACCGGGGAGCTGTTTTTT.

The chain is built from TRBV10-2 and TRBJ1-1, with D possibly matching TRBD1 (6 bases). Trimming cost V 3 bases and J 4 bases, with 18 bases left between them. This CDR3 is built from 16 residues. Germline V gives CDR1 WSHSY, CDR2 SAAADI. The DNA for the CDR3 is TGCGCCAGCAGTGAATTTCTGGGGGGCGCGGGCACTGAAGCTTTCTTT. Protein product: CASSEFLGGAGTEAFF.

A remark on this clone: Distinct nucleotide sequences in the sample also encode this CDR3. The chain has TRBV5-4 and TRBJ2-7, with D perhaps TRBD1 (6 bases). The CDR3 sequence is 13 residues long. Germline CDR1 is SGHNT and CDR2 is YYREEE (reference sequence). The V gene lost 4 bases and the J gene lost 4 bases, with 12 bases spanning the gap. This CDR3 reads CASSLDRSYEQYF. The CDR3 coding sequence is TGTGCCAGCAGCCTGGACAGATCATACGAGCAGTACTTC.

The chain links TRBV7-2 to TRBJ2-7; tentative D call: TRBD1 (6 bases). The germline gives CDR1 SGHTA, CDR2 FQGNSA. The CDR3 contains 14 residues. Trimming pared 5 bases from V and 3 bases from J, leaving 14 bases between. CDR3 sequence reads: CASSRNRDHYEQYF. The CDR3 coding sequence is TGTGCCAGCAGCCGCAACAGGGACCACTACGAGCAGTACTTC.

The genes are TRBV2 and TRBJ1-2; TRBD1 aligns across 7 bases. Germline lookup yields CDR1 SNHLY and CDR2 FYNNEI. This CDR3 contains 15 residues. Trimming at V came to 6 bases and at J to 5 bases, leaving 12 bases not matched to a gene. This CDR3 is CASRPLTGTSYGYTF. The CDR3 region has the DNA TGTGCCAGCAGACCATTGACAGGGACCTCGTATGGCTACACCTTC.

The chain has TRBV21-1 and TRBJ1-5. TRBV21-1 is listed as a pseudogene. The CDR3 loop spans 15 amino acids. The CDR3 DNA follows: TGTGCCAGCAGCCCCTCAACGGGTAGCAATCAGCCCCAGCATTTT. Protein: CASSPSTGSNQPQHF.

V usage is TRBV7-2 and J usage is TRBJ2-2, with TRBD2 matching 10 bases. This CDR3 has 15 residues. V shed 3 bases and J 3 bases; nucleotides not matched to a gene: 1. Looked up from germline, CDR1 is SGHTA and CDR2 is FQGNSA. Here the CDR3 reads CASSLGLAYTGELFF. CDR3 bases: TGTGCCAGCAGCTTGGGACTAGCGTACACCGGGGAGCTGTTTTTT.

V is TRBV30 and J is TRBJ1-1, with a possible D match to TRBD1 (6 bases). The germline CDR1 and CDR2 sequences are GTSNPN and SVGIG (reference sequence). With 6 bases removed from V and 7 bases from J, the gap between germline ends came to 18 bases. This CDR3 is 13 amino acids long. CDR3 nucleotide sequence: TGTGCCTGTCGCAAACAGGGCGTGGGTGAAGCTTTCTTT. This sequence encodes CACRKQGVGEAFF.

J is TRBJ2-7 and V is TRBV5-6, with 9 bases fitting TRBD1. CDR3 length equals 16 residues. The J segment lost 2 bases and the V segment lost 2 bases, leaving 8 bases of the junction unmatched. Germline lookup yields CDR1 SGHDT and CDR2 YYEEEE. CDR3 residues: CASSFRDRANTYEQYF. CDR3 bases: TGTGCCAGCAGCTTCAGGGACAGGGCGAATACCTACGAGCAGTACTTC.

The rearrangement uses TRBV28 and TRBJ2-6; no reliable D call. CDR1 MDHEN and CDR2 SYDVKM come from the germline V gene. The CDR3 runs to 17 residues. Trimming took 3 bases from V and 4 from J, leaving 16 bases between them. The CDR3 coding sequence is TGTGCCAGCAGTTTCCCCCGTACAAGTTCCGGGGCCAACGTCCTGACTTTC. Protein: CASSFPRTSSGANVLTF. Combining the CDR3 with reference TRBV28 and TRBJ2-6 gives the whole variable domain DVKVTQSSRYLVKRTGEKVFLECVQDMDHENMFWYRQDPGLGLRLIYFSYDVKMKEKGDIPEGYSVSREKKERFSLILESASTNQTSMYLCASSFPRTSSGANVLTFGAGSRLTVL.

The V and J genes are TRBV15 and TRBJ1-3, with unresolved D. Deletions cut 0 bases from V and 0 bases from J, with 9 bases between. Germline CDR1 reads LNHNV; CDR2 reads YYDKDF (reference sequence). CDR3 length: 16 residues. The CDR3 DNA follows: TGTGCCACCAGCAGAGATAAAGGATTCTCTGGAAACACCATATATTTT. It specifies CATSRDKGFSGNTIYF.